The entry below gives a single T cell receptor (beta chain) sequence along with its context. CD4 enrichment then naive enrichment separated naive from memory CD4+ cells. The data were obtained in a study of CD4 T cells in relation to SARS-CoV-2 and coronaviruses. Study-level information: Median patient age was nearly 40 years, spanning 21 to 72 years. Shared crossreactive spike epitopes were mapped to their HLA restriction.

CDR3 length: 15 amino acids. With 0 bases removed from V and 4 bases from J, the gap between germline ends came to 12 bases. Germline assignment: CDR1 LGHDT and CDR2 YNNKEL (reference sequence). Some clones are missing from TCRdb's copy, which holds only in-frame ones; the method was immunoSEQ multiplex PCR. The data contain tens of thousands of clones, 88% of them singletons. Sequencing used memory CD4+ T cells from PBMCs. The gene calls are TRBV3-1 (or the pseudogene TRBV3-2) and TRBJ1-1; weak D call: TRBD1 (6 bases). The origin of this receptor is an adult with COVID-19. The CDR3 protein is CASSQDWGGSTEAFF. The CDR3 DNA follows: TGTGCCAGCAGCCAAGATTGGGGGGGCTCCACTGAAGCTTTCTTT.